This TCR beta chain was retrieved from a study of cytomegalovirus exposure and HLA in healthy donors. Trimming cost V 4 bases and J 4 bases; bases outside gene matches: 2. The CDR3 runs 16 residues. Germline V CDR1 and CDR2: SGHTS, YDEGEE. This PCR relied on a set of 60 Vbeta primers and 13 Jbeta primers. TCRdb keeps only in-frame clones here, not all; method: immunoSEQ multiplex PCR. The sample lists approximately 130,000 clones, around three quarters occurring once. This clonotype was sampled from a woman aged 40 to 50 in good health and CMV-seronegative. Material for sequencing was PBMCs. This chain joins TRBV5-8 and TRBJ2-1; 16 bases agree with TRBD2. CDR3 DNA: TGTGCCAGCAGCCAGGGACTAGCGGGAGGGTACAATGAGCAGTTCTTC. Protein: CASSQGLAGGYNEQFF. Full variable domain (missing parts from reference TRBV5-8 and TRBJ2-1): EAGVTQSPTHLIKTRGQQATLRCSPISGHTSVYWYQQALGLGLQFLLWYDEGEERNRGNFPPRFSGRQFPNYSSELNVNALELEDSALYLCASSQGLAGGYNEQFFGPGTRLTVL.